One sample yielded the 10 T cell receptor beta chains listed below, sequenced in a study of cytomegalovirus exposure and HLA in healthy donors. Researchers ran the PCR with 60 Vbeta and 13 Jbeta primers. Libraries were prepared by immunoSEQ multiplex PCR; TCRdb keeps only in-frame clonotypes and omits some of them. The sample holds around 190,000 clones, 60% to 80% seen once. The material sequenced was PBMCs. The source of these receptors is a man between 60 and 75 years old in good health and CMV-seronegative.

This rearrangement joins TRBV2 to TRBJ2-7; D perhaps matches TRBD1 (5 bases). Germline V gene sequence: CDR1 SNHLY, CDR2 FYNNEI. This CDR3 comprises 13 residues. V was clipped by 9 bases and J by 0 bases, with 12 bases between them. CDR3 nucleotides: TGTGCCAGGCGGAACAGGAACTCCTACGAGCAGTACTTC. Amino acid sequence: CARRNRNSYEQYF.

The V call is TRBV23-1, the J call TRBJ2-7, with 9 bases that match TRBD1. TRBV23-1 is assigned to the ORF class and has an uncertain function. The CDR3 extends over 15 amino acids. Trimming took 0 bases from V and 4 from J; bases not matched to a gene: 4. The CDR3 DNA sequence: TGCGCCAGCAGTCAATCCCGGACAGGGGAATACGAGCAGTACTTC. This encodes CASSQSRTGEYEQYF.

This clone was observed a single time. J is TRBJ1-2 and V is TRBV7-9; TRBD1 is a possible D gene (6 bases). The germline V gene encodes CDR1 SEHNR and CDR2 FQNEAQ (reference sequence). V shed 4 bases and J shed 6 bases, with 12 bases lying between them. The CDR3 covers 13 residues. In DNA form, the CDR3 reads TGTGCCAGCAGCTCAGGGGAGCGTCATGGCTACACCTTC. It translates to CASSSGERHGYTF.

This clone has more than one count but fewer than ten. V is TRBV11-2 and J is TRBJ2-3; D perhaps matches TRBD1 (5 bases). V was clipped by 8 bases and J by 8 bases, with 26 bases between them. The CDR3 totals 16 residues. Germline CDR1 reads SGHAT; CDR2 reads FQNNGV. The CDR3 sequence is CASARSGAGLQPTQYF. The CDR3 DNA sequence: TGTGCCAGCGCCAGGTCTGGGGCAGGGCTCCAGCCTACGCAGTATTTT.

The chain is built from TRBV18 and TRBJ2-5; TRBD1 matches at 8 bases. CDR3 length equals 15 residues. CDR1 KGHSH and CDR2 LQKENI come from the germline V gene. Losses at the gene ends were 2 bases for V and 5 bases for J; bases not matched to a gene: 7. The CDR3: CASSPDQGAEETQYF. The CDR3 region has the DNA TGTGCCAGCTCACCAGATCAGGGGGCAGAGGAGACCCAGTACTTC.

The chain is built from TRBV19 and TRBJ2-5; possible D gene TRBD1, 5 bases. Germline-derived CDR1 and CDR2 are LNHDA and SQIVND (reference sequence). Trimming stripped 5 bases from V and 4 bases from J, with 14 bases between. The CDR3 consists of 14 residues. This CDR3 is CASSDSPWAETQYF. In DNA form, the CDR3 reads TGTGCCAGTAGTGACAGCCCCTGGGCAGAGACCCAGTACTTC.

V is TRBV28 and J is TRBJ2-3; D is possibly TRBD2 (6 bases). Germline-derived CDR1 and CDR2 are MDHEN and SYDVKM. The V and J ends lost 2 bases and 1 base respectively, with 13 bases between them. The CDR3 is 16 residues long. The CDR3 coding sequence is TGTGCCAGCAGTTTACTCAGCGGGTCCGGCACAGATACGCAGTATTTT. This sequence encodes CASSLLSGSGTDTQYF.

In its sample, this clone was seen a few times. This rearrangement joins TRBV6-6 to TRBJ1-1; 8 nucleotides align to TRBD1. The germline CDR1 and CDR2 sequences are MNHNY and SVGAGI (reference sequence). The V gene end was trimmed by 1 base and the J gene end by 5 bases; junction bases not matched to a gene: 6. The CDR3 loop spans 15 amino acids. The CDR3 spells CASSYLSQGATEAFF. DNA for the CDR3: TGTGCCAGCAGTTACTTGTCCCAGGGGGCTACTGAAGCTTTCTTT.

A single count supports this clone. This chain links TRBV21-1 with TRBJ1-5; the D call in the table, TRBD1, was not verified against the DNA. TRBV21-1 is a pseudogene. The CDR3 has 14 amino acids. The CDR3 nucleotides read TGTGCCAGCAGCAAGGGACAAAATACTCAGCCCCAGCATTTT. It is translated as CASSKGQNTQPQHF.

The rearrangement uses TRBV7-5 and TRBJ1-3. TRBV7-5 is classified as a pseudogene. This CDR3 region has 15 residues. DNA of the CDR3: TGTGTCAGAAGCTCCAGCGTGCTCTCTGGCATCACCATATATTTT. Encoded protein: CVRSSSVLSGITIYF.